This entry is about one TCR beta chain. What it recognizes is unknown. The data originate from a study of regulatory dendritic cells for organ transplantation. Sorted subsets were CFSE-labeled and cultured four to six days with allogeneic dendritic cells. Naive CD45RA+ and memory CD45RO+ CD4+ or CD8+ T cells were FACS-sorted. Study-level findings and limits: Memory CD8+ clonal expansion seemed more limited with regulatory than mature dendritic cells.

The method was immunoSEQ multiplex PCR; TCRdb's version includes in-frame clones alone and lacks a portion of them. Of approximately 12,000 clones listed, approximately 89% were seen once; the top ten hold 0.22%. The clonotype was recovered from a human donor in good health. Sequenced: naive CD8+ T cells from blood cultured with regulatory dendritic cells. The subset is: CD45RA+ naive T cells.

This chain's CDR3 is CASSPTGWRDWSGNTIYF. Here the CDR3 DNA reads TGTGCCAGCAGCCCGACAGGGTGGAGGGATTGGTCTGGAAACACCATATATTTT. V is TRBV28 and J is TRBJ1-3; TRBD1 matches 7 bases. After removal of 6 bases from V and 1 base from J, the junction contained 15 bases not matched to a gene. CDR3 length equals 18 residues. Germline V gives CDR1 MDHEN, CDR2 SYDVKM.